This entry describes one T cell receptor (beta chain). The antigen is unknown. This record belongs to a study of OX40 agonist ivuxolimab in advanced cancers. Study-wide context: Hepatocellular carcinoma, melanoma, renal cell or head and neck cancer occurred in dose-escalation patients. Study outcomes and limitations: No determination was made of the antigen specificity of the expanded peripheral T cells.

The CDR3 contains 12 residues. CDR1 SGHDT and CDR2 YYEEEE come from the germline V gene. Trimming removed 2 bases at V and 3 bases at J, with 5 bases between. Sequenced by immunoSEQ multiplex PCR; TCRdb stores in-frame clones only, minus some. In the table there are tens of thousands of clones, about four fifths of which are singletons. This chain joins TRBV5-6 and TRBJ2-5; no reliable D call. This sequence originates from an adult with an advanced solid tumor such as melanoma, head and neck, liver or kidney cancer. Sequencing was performed on CD4+ or CD8+ T cells sorted from blood, taken in a trial of the OX40 agonist ivuxolimab. The CDR3 region is CASSFTEETQYF. CDR3 nucleotides: TGTGCCAGCAGCTTCACCGAAGAGACCCAGTACTTC.